The 21 T cell receptor beta chains below all came from one sample that was sequenced in a study of T cell repertoires in urothelial bladder cancer. Using immunoSEQ multiplex PCR, the repertoire was profiled, and TCRdb retains in-frame clones only, with some absent. This table has about 9,000 clones, less than 75% appearing once. The sample comprised tumor-infiltrating cells from bladder cancer. These receptor sequences come from a human donor with urothelial carcinoma.

The chain is built from TRBV7-2 and TRBJ1-2, with D unclear. V lost 1 base to trimming and J lost 4 bases, with 10 bases between them. CDR3 length: 14 residues. Germline V CDR1 and CDR2: SGHTA, FQGNSA. The CDR3 protein is CASSLEGFFYGYTF. The CDR3 DNA is TGTGCCAGCAGCTTAGAAGGGTTCTTCTATGGCTACACCTTC.

A few counts support this clone. This chain links TRBV10-3 with TRBJ2-1; 8 bases align to TRBD2. V was clipped by 8 bases and J by 0 bases; unmatched bases: 3. CDR1 and CDR2 from the germline V gene are ENHRY and SYGVKD. CDR3 size: 14 residues. For the CDR3, the DNA is TGTGCCATCGGCACTAGCGGCTCCTACAATGAGCAGTTCTTC. Its translation: CAIGTSGSYNEQFF.

The chain joins TRBV15 to TRBJ2-7, with no clear D. This CDR3 contains 14 residues. The germline gives CDR1 LNHNV, CDR2 YYDKDF (reference sequence). The V end lost 1 base, the J end lost 5 bases, and 12 bases lay between the germline ends. The CDR3 bases are TGTGCCACCAGCAGAGGTGAGACTCGGGACGAGCAGTACTTC. Its protein is CATSRGETRDEQYF. Using reference TRBV15 and TRBJ2-7 for the parts outside the CDR3, the full variable domain is DAMVIQNPRYQVTQFGKPVTLSCSQTLNHNVMYWYQQKSSQAPKLLFHYYDKDFNNEADTPDNFQSRRPNTSFCFLDIRSPGLGDTAMYLCATSRGETRDEQYFGPGTRLTVT.

This CDR3 is CASSPWVGEPDEQFF. In DNA, the CDR3 is TGTGCCAGCAGCCCCTGGGTAGGGGAACCCGATGAGCAGTTCTTC. The chain links TRBV7-6 to TRBJ2-1; tentatively, D is TRBD1 (5 bases). The V end was cut by 5 bases, the J end by 8 bases, with 19 bases between. The CDR3 contains 15 residues. The germline CDR1 and CDR2 sequences are SGHVS and FNYEAQ.

This sequence joins TRBV6-5 and TRBJ1-3; TRBD1 agrees at 7 bases. The CDR3 loop spans 13 amino acids. The ends lost 6 bases at V and 7 bases at J; junction bases unmatched: 6. Germline CDR1 and CDR2: MNHEY and SVGAGI. The CDR3 here is CASSPVTGNTIYF. DNA for the CDR3: TGTGCCAGCAGCCCAGTGACAGGGAACACCATATATTTT.

V gene TRBV9 combines with J gene TRBJ2-6; D ambiguous. The V gene lost 0 bases and the J gene lost 0 bases, with 16 bases spanning the gap. This CDR3 has 19 amino acids. Germline CDR1 and CDR2: SGDLS and YYNGEE. The DNA for the CDR3 is TGTGCCAGCAGCGTAGGGGTCCGGATGGCCGGCTCTGGGGCCAACGTCCTGACTTTC. It yields the protein CASSVGVRMAGSGANVLTF. Based on the CDR3 plus reference TRBV9 and TRBJ2-6, the full variable domain is DSGVTQTPKHLITATGQRVTLRCSPRSGDLSVYWYQQSLDQGLQFLIQYYNGEERAKGNILERFSAQQFPDLHSELNLSSLELGDSALYFCASSVGVRMAGSGANVLTFGAGSRLTVL.

This rearrangement joins TRBV21-1 to TRBJ2-3; the table's D call of TRBD2 was not tested on the DNA. TRBV21-1 is described as a pseudogene. The CDR3 consists of 18 residues. Written as DNA, the CDR3 is TGTGCCAGCAGTCTAAATGGTTTGGGACTAGCGTTTAGAGATACGCAGTATTTT. This encodes CASSLNGLGLAFRDTQYF.

This clone has at least ten counts. The chain uses TRBV5-5 and TRBJ1-6, with TRBD1 as a possible D gene (5 bases). The CDR3 runs 11 residues. Germline V lookup: CDR1 SGHKS, CDR2 YYEKEE (reference sequence). Deletions cut 4 bases from V and 13 bases from J, with 9 bases between. The CDR3 is CASSRGGPLHF. CDR3 bases: TGTGCCAGCAGCCGCGGGGGTCCCCTCCACTTT.

The chain couples TRBV7-8 to TRBJ2-3; 13 bases are shared with TRBD2. With 2 bases clipped from V and 1 base from J, the junction kept 0 bases outside the gene matches. Per germline, CDR1 SGHVS and CDR2 FQNEAQ. The CDR3 has 16 residues. The CDR3 bases are TGTGCCAGCAGCTTAACTAGCGGGGGGGGCACAGATACGCAGTATTTT. Translation: CASSLTSGGGTDTQYF.

The rearrangement links TRBV27 to TRBJ1-6, with 8 bases matching TRBD1. The ends lost 4 bases at V and 7 bases at J; junction bases unmatched: 3. CDR1 and CDR2 from the germline V gene are MNHEY and SMNVEV (reference sequence). CDR3 length: 14 amino acids. This CDR3 reads CASSSRQGNSPLHF. The CDR3 DNA sequence: TGTGCCAGCAGTTCCCGACAGGGGAATTCACCCCTCCACTTT.

The chain carries TRBV6-5 and TRBJ2-3, with D perhaps given as TRBD1 or TRBD2 (6 bases each). The CDR3 runs to 13 residues. Trimming shortened V by 5 bases and J by 2 bases, and 8 bases separated the two germline ends. Germline V gene lookup returns CDR1 MNHEY and CDR2 SVGAGI. The CDR3 sequence is CASSRGPTDTQYF. The CDR3 DNA is TGTGCCAGCAGTCGGGGGCCCACAGATACGCAGTATTTT.

Turning to this clone: A read error may explain this, as a much larger clone is one base away. This rearrangement joins TRBV5-6 to TRBJ2-4; D perhaps matches TRBD1 (6 bases). Germline CDR1 SGHDT, CDR2 YYEEEE. Between the trimmed V and J ends, which lost 0 bases and 9 bases, there was a span of 13 bases. The CDR3 runs to 14 residues. This CDR3 is CASSLEQGVGIQYF. The DNA for the CDR3 is TGTGCCAGCAGCTTGGAACAGGGAGTGGGCATTCAGTACTTC.

V and J are TRBV19 and TRBJ2-3; TRBD2 matches at 9 bases. Germline V gives CDR1 LNHDA, CDR2 SQIVND (reference sequence). Trimming removed 2 bases from V and 6 bases from J; junction bases left unmatched: 6. The CDR3 length is 15 residues. The CDR3 sequence: CASSIMAGGADTQYF. In nucleotides, the CDR3 is TGTGCCAGTAGTATAATGGCGGGGGGGGCGGATACGCAGTATTTT.

The chain carries TRBV6-1 and TRBJ2-3; TRBD2 aligns across 8 bases. This CDR3 is 16 amino acids long. CDR1 and CDR2 from the germline V gene are MNHNS and SASEGT. Trimming took 1 base from V and 3 from J; bases not matched to a gene: 6. The CDR3 reads CASSEVQRGPTDTQYF. The CDR3 DNA is TGTGCCAGCAGTGAAGTCCAGCGGGGGCCGACAGATACGCAGTATTTT.

The chain carries TRBV30 and TRBJ2-7; perhaps TRBD2 as D (5 bases). Germline CDR1 is GTSNPN and CDR2 is SVGIG (reference sequence). This CDR3 has 11 residues. Between the trimmed V and J ends, which lost 2 bases and 6 bases, there was a span of 8 bases. CDR3 sequence reads: CAWSRAGEQYF. The CDR3 coding sequence is TGTGCCTGGAGTCGGGCGGGCGAGCAGTACTTC.

The chain carries TRBV5-1 and TRBJ2-7; 8 bases are a match to TRBD1. Germline V gene lookup returns CDR1 SGHRS and CDR2 YFSETQ. The J segment lost 2 bases and the V segment lost 0 bases, leaving 1 base of the junction unmatched. The CDR3 has 14 amino acids. CDR3 DNA: TGCGCCAGCAGCTTGGGGACAGGGACCTACGAGCAGTACTTC. Its translation: CASSLGTGTYEQYF.

The chain uses TRBV5-1 and TRBJ2-3; D unclear. The germline V gene has CDR1 SGHRS and CDR2 YFSETQ. The CDR3 spans 12 residues. V shed 2 bases and J shed 6 bases, with 7 bases lying between them. CDR3 bases: TGCGCCAGCAGCTTAAAGAGTGATACGCAGTATTTT. Translating it yields CASSLKSDTQYF.

The chain couples TRBV5-6 to TRBJ1-1; 9 bases line up with TRBD1. In germline, CDR1 is SGHDT, CDR2 YYEEEE. Trimming at V came to 4 bases and at J to 4 bases, leaving 5 bases not matched to a gene. This CDR3 comprises 14 residues. The CDR3 bases are TGTGCCAGCAGCCCCGGGACAGGGATCACTGAAGCTTTCTTT. Encoded protein: CASSPGTGITEAFF. Using reference TRBV5-6 and TRBJ1-1 for the parts outside the CDR3, the full variable domain is DAGVTQSPTHLIKTRGQQVTLRCSPKSGHDTVSWYQQALGQGPQFIFQYYEEEERQRGNFPDRFSGHQFPNYSSELNVNALLLGDSALYLCASSPGTGITEAFFGQGTRLTVV.

The V and J genes are TRBV6-1 and TRBJ2-1; D is possibly TRBD2 (5 bases). Germline V gene data show CDR1 as MNHNS and CDR2 as SASEGT. The length of the CDR3 is 13 residues. V lost 7 bases to trimming and J lost 4 bases, with 11 bases between them. This CDR3 reads CASIGRAYNEQFF. In DNA, the CDR3 is TGTGCCAGCATAGGGCGGGCTTACAATGAGCAGTTCTTC.

This clone came up once. The chain combines TRBV11-2 with TRBJ1-6; perhaps TRBD1 as D (6 bases). The CDR3 sequence is 15 residues long. Germline CDR1 reads SGHAT; CDR2 reads FQNNGV. Trimming stripped 5 bases from V and 7 bases from J, with 15 bases between. This CDR3 reads CASSPDRLRNSPLHF. The CDR3 DNA is TGTGCCAGCAGCCCAGACAGGCTTCGGAATTCACCCCTCCACTTT.

This clone was seen a handful of times. The V gene is TRBV5-4, the J gene TRBJ2-1; 13 bases match TRBD2. Germline lookup yields CDR1 SGHNT and CDR2 YYREEE (reference sequence). V lost 4 bases to trimming and J lost 7 bases; unmatched junction nucleotides: 5. The CDR3 sequence is 15 residues long. In nucleotides, the CDR3 is TGTGCCAGCAGCCCAGGACTAGCGGGGGTTAATGAGCAGTTCTTC. Translated, it gives CASSPGLAGVNEQFF.